Below, one T cell receptor (beta chain) is given with its context. Its antigen is still unknown. The data belong to a study of T cell responses to AZD1222 COVID-19 vaccine. General observations from the study: Just five or six AZD1222 recipients tested seropositive at baseline. Females outnumbered males among donors, who were mostly white British; clonal diversity was possibly underestimated.

Assay: immunoSEQ multiplex PCR; the TCRdb copy retains only in-frame clones and omits some. Of around 130,000 clones in the sample, approximately 90% were seen once. V was trimmed by 6 bases and J by 5 bases, leaving 11 bases between them. This CDR3 region has 13 residues. Germline loops: CDR1 MNHEY, CDR2 SVGEGT. The clonotype originates from an adult who received the AZD1222 COVID-19 vaccine. The sequences come from peripheral blood, collected 28 days after the second AZD1222 dose. This chain uses TRBV6-2 or TRBV6-3 with TRBJ2-1; unclear D gene. The CDR3 here is CASSPAADNEQFF. The CDR3 nucleotides are TGTGCCAGCAGCCCTGCCGCCGACAATGAGCAGTTCTTC.